The T cell receptor beta chain under discussion was sequenced for a study of cytomegalovirus exposure and HLA in healthy donors. Study details: The approximately 120 million unique TCR beta sequences, from 150 million to 200 million T cells, were found by an earlier analysis.

In the PCR, 60 Vbeta and 13 Jbeta primers were used. TCRdb's table, derived via immunoSEQ multiplex PCR, lists solely in-frame clones and lacks some. The data show 200,000 or so clones, 82% seen once. Trimming pared 8 bases from V and 5 bases from J, leaving 15 bases between. The CDR3 length is 13 residues. Per the germline V gene, CDR1 is SNHLY and CDR2 is FYNNEI. With respect to this clone: What it binds is not known.

Overall study results and limits: In a later analysis, 17,000 or so TCR beta sequences were associated with HLA alleles at 0.05 false discovery rate.

V gene TRBV2 combines with J gene TRBJ1-2; D call uncertain. The sequencing sample was made of PBMCs. The source is a woman aged 50 to 60 in good health and CMV-seropositive. The CDR3 reads CASGDGLRYGYTF. The DNA of the CDR3 is TGTGCCAGCGGGGATGGACTCAGATATGGCTACACCTTC.